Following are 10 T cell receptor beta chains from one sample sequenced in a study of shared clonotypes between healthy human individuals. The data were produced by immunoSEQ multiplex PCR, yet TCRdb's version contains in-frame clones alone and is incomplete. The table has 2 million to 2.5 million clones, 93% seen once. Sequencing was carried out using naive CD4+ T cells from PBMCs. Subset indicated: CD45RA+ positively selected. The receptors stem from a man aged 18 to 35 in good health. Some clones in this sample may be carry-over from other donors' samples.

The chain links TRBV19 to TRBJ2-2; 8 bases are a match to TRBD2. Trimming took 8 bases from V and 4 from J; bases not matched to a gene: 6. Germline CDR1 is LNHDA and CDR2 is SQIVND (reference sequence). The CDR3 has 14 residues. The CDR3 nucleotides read TGTGCCAGTCGGTCCGGGAGGGGCACCGGGGAGCTGTTTTTT. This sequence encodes CASRSGRGTGELFF.

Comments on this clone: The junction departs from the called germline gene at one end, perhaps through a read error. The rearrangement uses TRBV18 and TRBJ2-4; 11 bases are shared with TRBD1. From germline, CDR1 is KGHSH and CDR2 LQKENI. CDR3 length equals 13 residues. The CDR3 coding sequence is TGTGCCAGCTCCACAATTGGACAGGGGGCGAAGGACTTC. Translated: CASSTIGQGAKDF. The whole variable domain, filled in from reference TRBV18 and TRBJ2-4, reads NAGVMQNPRHLVRRRGQEARLRCSPMKGHSHVYWYRQLPEEGLKFMVYLQKENIIDESGMPKERFSAEFPKEGPSILRIQQVVRGDSAAYFCASSTIGQGAKDFGAGTRLSVL.

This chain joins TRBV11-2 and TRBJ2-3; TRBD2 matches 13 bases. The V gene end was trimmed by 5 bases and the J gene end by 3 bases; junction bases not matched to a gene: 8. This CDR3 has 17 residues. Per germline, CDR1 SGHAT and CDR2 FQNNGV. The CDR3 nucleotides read TGTGCCAGCAGCCCATCGCGACTAGCGGGAGGAACAGATACGCAGTATTTT. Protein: CASSPSRLAGGTDTQYF.

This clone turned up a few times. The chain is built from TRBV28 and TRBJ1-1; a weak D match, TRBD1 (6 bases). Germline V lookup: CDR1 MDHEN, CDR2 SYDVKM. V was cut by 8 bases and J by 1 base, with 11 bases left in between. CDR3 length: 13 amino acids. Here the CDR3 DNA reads TGTGCCAGCGCCGGCAGGGGGAACACTGAAGCTTTCTTT. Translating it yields CASAGRGNTEAFF. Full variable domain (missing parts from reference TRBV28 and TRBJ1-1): DVKVTQSSRYLVKRTGEKVFLECVQDMDHENMFWYRQDPGLGLRLIYFSYDVKMKEKGDIPEGYSVSREKKERFSLILESASTNQTSMYLCASAGRGNTEAFFGQGTRLTVV.

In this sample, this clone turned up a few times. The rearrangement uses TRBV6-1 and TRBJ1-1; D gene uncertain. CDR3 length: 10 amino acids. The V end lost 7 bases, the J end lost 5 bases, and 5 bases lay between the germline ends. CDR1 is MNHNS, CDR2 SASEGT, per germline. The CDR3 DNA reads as TGTGCCAGCAAGGATACTGAAGCTTTCTTT. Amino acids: CASKDTEAFF.

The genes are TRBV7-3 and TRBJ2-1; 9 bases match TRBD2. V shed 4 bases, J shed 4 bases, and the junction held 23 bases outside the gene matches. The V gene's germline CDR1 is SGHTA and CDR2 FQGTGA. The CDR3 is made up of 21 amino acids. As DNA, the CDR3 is TGTGCCAGCAGCTCCCGGGGCGCTAGCGGGAATGCACCTCTGGGTTACAATGAGCAGTTCTTC. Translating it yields CASSSRGASGNAPLGYNEQFF.

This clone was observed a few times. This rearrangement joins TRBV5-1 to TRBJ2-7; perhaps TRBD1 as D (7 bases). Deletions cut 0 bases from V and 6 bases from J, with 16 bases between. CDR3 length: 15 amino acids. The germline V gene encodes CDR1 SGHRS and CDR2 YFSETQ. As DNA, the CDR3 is TGCGCCAGCAGCTTGGTTCGGACAGGAGGGGCCGAGCAGTACTTC. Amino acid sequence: CASSLVRTGGAEQYF. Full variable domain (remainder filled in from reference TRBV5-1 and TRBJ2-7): KAGVTQTPRYLIKTRGQQVTLSCSPISGHRSVSWYQQTPGQGLQFLFEYFSETQRNKGNFPGRFSGRQFSNSRSEMNVSTLELGDSALYLCASSLVRTGGAEQYFGPGTRLTVT.

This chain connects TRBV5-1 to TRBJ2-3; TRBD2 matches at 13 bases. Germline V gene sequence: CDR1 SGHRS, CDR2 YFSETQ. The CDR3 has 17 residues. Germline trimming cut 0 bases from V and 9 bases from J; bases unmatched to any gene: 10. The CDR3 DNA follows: TGCGCCAGCAGCTTGGGACGACTAGCGGGAGGATCAGGAACGCAGTATTTT. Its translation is CASSLGRLAGGSGTQYF.

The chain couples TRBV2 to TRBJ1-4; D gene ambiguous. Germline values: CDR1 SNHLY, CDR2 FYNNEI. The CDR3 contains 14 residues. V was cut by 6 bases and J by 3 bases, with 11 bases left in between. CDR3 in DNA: TGTGCCAGCAGGGTCCAGGCGGCTAATGAAAAACTGTTTTTT. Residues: CASRVQAANEKLFF.

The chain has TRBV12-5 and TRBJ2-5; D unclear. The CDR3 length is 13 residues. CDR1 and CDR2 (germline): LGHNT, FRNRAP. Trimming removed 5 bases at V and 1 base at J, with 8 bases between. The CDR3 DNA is TGTGCTAGTGGTCTGGGTCCCCAAGAGACCCAGTACTTC. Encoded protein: CASGLGPQETQYF.